This TCR beta chain emerged from a study of blood T cell repertoires in COVID-19. On the study more broadly: From the United States, Italy and Spain came samples of acute and convalescent COVID-19.

This table comes from immunoSEQ multiplex PCR, and its TCRdb copy is limited to in-frame clones, with some not included. Of about 81,000 clones listed, around 89% are singletons. The germline CDR1 and CDR2 sequences are MGHRA and YSYEKL. The CDR3 sequence is 16 residues long. V dropped 0 bases and J dropped 2 bases, with 11 bases sitting between them. This sequence was found in a man in his 70s with active or convalescent COVID-19. The V gene is TRBV4-1, the J gene TRBJ2-4, with D possibly being TRBD2 (6 bases). The sequenced sample consisted of peripheral blood. CDR3 in DNA: TGCGCCAGCAGCCAAGATTTGGAGGGGACCAAAAACATTCAGTACTTC. It encodes CASSQDLEGTKNIQYF.